A single sample gave rise to the 10 T cell receptor beta chains below, sequenced in a study of response to subunit inactivated influenza vaccine. A single record per CDR3 protein comes from TCRdb applying MiXCR to the RT-PCR reads. Of some 850,000 distinct CDR3 sequences listed, 18% are singletons. The sequenced sample was PBMCs from blood, obtained about 5 days after vaccination. All receptors derive from a man aged 50-59 years who received an inactivated influenza vaccine.

This clonotype was counted at least ten times. This chain uses TRBV28 with TRBJ2-2, with 7 bases aligning to TRBD1. Germline-derived CDR1 and CDR2 are MDHEN and SYDVKM. V lost 8 bases, J lost 6 bases, and 9 bases stayed unmatched. The CDR3 is 14 residues long. The CDR3 bases are TGTGCCAGCGGTCAATACAGGGGCGCCGGGGAGCTGTTTTTT. Its protein product is CASGQYRGAGELFF. The variable domain in full, with the rest retrieved from reference TRBV28 and TRBJ2-2, is DVKVTQSSRYLVKRTGEKVFLECVQDMDHENMFWYRQDPGLGLRLIYFSYDVKMKEKGDIPEGYSVSREKKERFSLILESASTNQTSMYLCASGQYRGAGELFFGEGSRLTVL.

Notes on this clonotype: A much larger clone lies a single base off, so this may be a read error. The chain has TRBV27 and TRBJ2-4; the D gene could be TRBD1 or TRBD2 (5 bases each). Germline CDR1 MNHEY, CDR2 SMNVEV (reference sequence). The CDR3 length is 10 residues. The CDR3 coding sequence is TGTGACAGCGGCCGAGGGGTTCAGTACTTC. It codes for CDSGRGVQYF.

This rearrangement joins TRBV7-8 to TRBJ2-7; D uncertain. Trimming removed 4 bases from V and 4 bases from J, with 14 bases in between. CDR1 and CDR2 from the germline V gene are SGHVS and FQNEAQ. CDR3 length equals 14 residues. CDR3 region: CASSYINSIYEQYF. The DNA of the CDR3 is TGTGCCAGCAGCTATATCAACTCCATTTACGAGCAGTACTTC.

The table lists this clonotype with a few counts. The chain is built from TRBV5-1 and TRBJ2-3; D is possibly TRBD1 or TRBD2 (5 bases each). The CDR3 covers 16 residues. Germline V gene lookup returns CDR1 SGHRS and CDR2 YFSETQ. V gave up 5 bases and J gave up 2 bases, with 18 bases separating them. The CDR3 region is CASRKGELIPTDTQYF. As DNA, the CDR3 is TGCGCCAGCAGGAAAGGGGAGCTAATTCCCACAGATACGCAGTATTTT.

This clonotype occurred many times. J is TRBJ2-1 and V is TRBV20-1, with D maybe TRBD2 (7 bases). Deletions cut 3 bases from V and 5 bases from J, with 14 bases between. Germline lookup yields CDR1 DFQATT and CDR2 SNEGSKA (reference sequence). CDR3 length: 14 residues. CDR3 in amino acids: CSARGGGGNNEQFF. The CDR3 bases are TGCAGTGCTAGGGGCGGGGGCGGTAACAATGAGCAGTTCTTC.

This clonotype has more than one count but fewer than ten. J is TRBJ2-3 and V is TRBV7-2, with 9 bases fitting TRBD2. The J segment lost 8 bases and the V segment lost 1 base, leaving 4 bases of the junction unmatched. The CDR3 is 14 residues long. Per the germline V gene, CDR1 is SGHTA and CDR2 is FQGNSA. The DNA of the CDR3 is TGTGCCAGCAGCTTAGTAGCGGGGGCGGGTACGCAGTATTTT. It specifies CASSLVAGAGTQYF.

This chain joins TRBV7-2 and TRBJ2-7; 7 nucleotides line up with TRBD1. The CDR3 spans 14 residues. CDR1 and CDR2 from the germline V gene are SGHTA and FQGNSA. With 5 bases clipped from V and 6 bases from J, the junction kept 10 bases outside the gene matches. This CDR3 is CASSPRQGSLEQYF. CDR3 sequence (DNA): TGTGCCAGCAGCCCGAGACAGGGATCCCTCGAGCAGTACTTC.

This chain uses TRBV12-3 or TRBV12-4 with TRBJ2-2; 8 nucleotides line up with TRBD1. Trimming at V came to 6 bases and at J to 4 bases, leaving 22 bases not matched to a gene. The CDR3 is 20 amino acids. The CDR3 DNA is TGTGCCAGCAGCGAAATCCCGGGACAGGTTGTACTAGCATCCACCGGGGAGCTGTTTTTT. It yields the protein CASSEIPGQVVLASTGELFF.

The chain is built from TRBV6-2 or TRBV6-3 and TRBJ2-1; 8 bases fit TRBD2. Germline loops: CDR1 MNHEY, CDR2 SVGEGT. The CDR3 covers 14 residues. J gave up 5 bases and V 7 bases, and 7 bases lay outside the gene matches. CDR3 coding DNA: TGTGCCAGCACCGTACGGGGGGGAGACAATGAGCAGTTCTTC. Translated, it gives CASTVRGGDNEQFF.

This clonotype was picked up a small number of times. J is TRBJ1-6 and V is TRBV6-5, with 8 nucleotides matching TRBD1. CDR1 and CDR2 (germline): MNHEY, SVGAGI. The J segment lost 7 bases and the V segment lost 2 bases, leaving 7 bases of the junction unmatched. The CDR3 is 16 amino acids. CDR3 sequence reads: CASSYTRRQGNSPLHF. In nucleotides, the CDR3 is TGTGCCAGCAGTTACACCCGACGACAGGGGAATTCACCCCTCCACTTT.